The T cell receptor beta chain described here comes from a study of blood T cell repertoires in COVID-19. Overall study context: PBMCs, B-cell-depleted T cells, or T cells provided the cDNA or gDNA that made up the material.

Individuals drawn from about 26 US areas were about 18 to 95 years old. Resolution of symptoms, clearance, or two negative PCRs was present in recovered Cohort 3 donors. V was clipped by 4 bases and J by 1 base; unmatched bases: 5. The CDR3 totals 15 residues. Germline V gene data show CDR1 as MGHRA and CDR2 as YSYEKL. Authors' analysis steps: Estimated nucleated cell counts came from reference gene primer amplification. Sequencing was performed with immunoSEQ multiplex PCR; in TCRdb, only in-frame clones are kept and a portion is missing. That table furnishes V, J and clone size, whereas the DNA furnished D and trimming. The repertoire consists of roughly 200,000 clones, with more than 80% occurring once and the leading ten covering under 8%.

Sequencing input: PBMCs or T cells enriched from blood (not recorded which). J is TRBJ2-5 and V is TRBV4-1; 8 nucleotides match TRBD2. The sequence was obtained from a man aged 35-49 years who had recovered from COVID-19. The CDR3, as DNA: TGCGCCAGCAGCCCATACGGGGGGGTCCAAGAGACCCAGTACTTC. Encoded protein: CASSPYGGVQETQYF.